This record looks at one T cell receptor (beta chain) sequence and its context. Authors' processing steps: Reference gene primer amplification yielded estimated nucleated cell counts. Using immunoSEQ multiplex PCR, the repertoire was profiled, and TCRdb retains in-frame clones only, with some absent. V and J calls and clone size follow that table, whereas D and trimming were derived from the DNA. The sample holds around 130,000 clones; about four fifths are singletons and the top ten take around 13%. The sample comes from a study of blood T cell repertoires in COVID-19. Study as a whole: Donors in the United States, Italy and Spain gave samples during acute or convalescent COVID-19. From T cells, B-cell-depleted T cells, or PBMCs came the material, which was cDNA or gDNA.

CDR1 MGHRA and CDR2 YSYEKL come from the germline V gene. Trimming removed 4 bases at V and 2 bases at J, with 17 bases between. The CDR3 is 17 amino acids. The sequence was obtained from a human donor in a cohort sampled during active COVID-19. Sample: peripheral blood. This chain links TRBV4-1 with TRBJ1-4; D is unclear. In DNA form, the CDR3 reads TGCGCCAGCAGCCTGGCGGGATACTTAAGGACTAATGAAAAACTGTTTTTT. This sequence encodes CASSLAGYLRTNEKLFF.